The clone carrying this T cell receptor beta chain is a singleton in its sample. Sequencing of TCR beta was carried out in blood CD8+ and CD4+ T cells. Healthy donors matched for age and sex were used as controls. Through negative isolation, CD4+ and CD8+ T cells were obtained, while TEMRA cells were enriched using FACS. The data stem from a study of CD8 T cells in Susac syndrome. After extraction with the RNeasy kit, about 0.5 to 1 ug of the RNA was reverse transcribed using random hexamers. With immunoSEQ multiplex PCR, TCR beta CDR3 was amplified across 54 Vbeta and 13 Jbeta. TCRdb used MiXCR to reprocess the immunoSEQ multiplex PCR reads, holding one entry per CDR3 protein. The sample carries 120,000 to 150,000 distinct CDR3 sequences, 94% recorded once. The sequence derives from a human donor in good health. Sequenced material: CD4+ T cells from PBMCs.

The CDR3 nucleotides read TGTGCCAGCAGCTTGAAGGGATTGGAGACCCAGTACTTC. The encoded protein is CASSLKGLETQYF. The V gene is TRBV5-6, the J gene TRBJ2-5; D unresolved. The germline gives CDR1 SGHDT, CDR2 YYEEEE. The CDR3 loop spans 13 amino acids. V was cut by 1 base and J by 5 bases, with 9 bases left in between.